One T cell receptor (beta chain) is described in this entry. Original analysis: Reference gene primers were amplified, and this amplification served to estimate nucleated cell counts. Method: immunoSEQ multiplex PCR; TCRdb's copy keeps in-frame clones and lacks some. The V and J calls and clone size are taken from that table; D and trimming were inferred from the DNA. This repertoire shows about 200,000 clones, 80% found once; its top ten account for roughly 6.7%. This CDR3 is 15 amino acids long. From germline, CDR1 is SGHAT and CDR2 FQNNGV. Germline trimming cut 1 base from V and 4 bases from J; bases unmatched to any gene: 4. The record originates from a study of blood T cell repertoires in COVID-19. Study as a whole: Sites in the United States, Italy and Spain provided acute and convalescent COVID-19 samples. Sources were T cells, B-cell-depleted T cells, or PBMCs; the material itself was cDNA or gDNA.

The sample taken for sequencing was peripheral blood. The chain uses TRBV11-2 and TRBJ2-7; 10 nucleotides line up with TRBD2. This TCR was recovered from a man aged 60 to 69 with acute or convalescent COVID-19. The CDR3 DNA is TGTGCCAGCAGCTTAGGAGCGGGAGGGGGGTACGAGCAGTACTTC. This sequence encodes CASSLGAGGGYEQYF.